This TCR beta chain stems from a study of shared clonotypes between healthy human individuals (dated by TCRdb to the early 2020s). As for the study more broadly: The cohort included three men and a couple of women between 18 and 49 years of age. Per donor, three plates each were used for CD4 naive and CD4 memory, two for CD8 naive, and one for CD8 memory. The study deeply sequenced blood TCR repertoires of roughly five healthy adults to estimate repertoire size and the extent of clonotype sharing between individuals. Different laboratories and diverse techniques were used to prepare libraries and sequence TCR repertoires, to increase sequencing depth and limit assay-specific biases. Per donor, leukapheresis produced somewhere between about 0.8 and 9 billion PBMCs. The investigation overall reported the following: Because the study included a small number of donors, the genetic and exposure-history diversity represented was limited. Naive subsets generally had larger estimated clonotype richness than memory subsets did. Pairwise subsampling indicated that sequencing depth was expected to affect the degree of clonotype sharing among donors. Compared with non-shared clonotypes, clonotypes shared by all four sorted-subset donors had higher generation probabilities. Rarefaction of sorted-subset datasets indicated incomplete sequencing despite the large sequencing depth. When four donors were compared, the shared fraction of clonotypes was about 5% for naive CD4, around 3.6% for naive CD8, 2% to 2.5% for memory CD4, and around 0.37% for memory CD8. Sampling was restricted to blood, and TCR repertoires in tissues likely differ from the TCR repertoires found in blood.

Concerning this clone itself: Its antigen specificity is not known. The record has no base qualities; no much larger clone is one base away.

V loses 8 bases of germline sequence and J loses 7 bases, and the interval between the two ends is 15 bases. From the cysteine through the phenylalanine, the CDR3 covers 13 amino acids. Just CDR3 DNA is preserved here, 39 bases in frame from base 1. CDR1 MNHEY and CDR2 SVGAGI are derived from the germline V gene. Donors were healthy HIV-negative adults with no recently reported acute infections or vaccinations. Every donor was a Caucasian adult living in Nashville, Tennessee, USA. CD8 memory samples consisted of magnetically selected CD45RO+ cells combined with CCR7-negative CD45RA+ effector memory (TemRA) cells. After blood collection by leukapheresis, PBMCs were isolated using Ficoll-Histopaque density gradient centrifugation and then cryopreserved in the vapor phase of liquid nitrogen. Analytical flow cytometry was used to check the purity and quantity of each magnetically sorted T cell population. Genomic DNA was isolated from every sorted fraction and measured by UV absorbance on a Nanodrop 2000c.

Using the deep immunoSEQ assay, multiplex PCR amplified TCR CDR3 regions from genomic DNA. For each cell subset, the extracted genomic DNA was distributed evenly across all wells of several immunoSEQ 96-well plates, and each plate served as one replicate. For sorted subsets, roughly 200 ng genomic DNA, equal to 25,000 to 35,000 T cell genomes, was loaded into each replicate PCR. The purified libraries were quantified using a Qubit 3.0 fluorometer, sized with a Bioanalyzer 2100, and then quantified again using the KAPA Library Quantification kit. Every immunoSEQ 96-well plate was sequenced on a separate single-read 150-cycle Illumina NextSeq 550 flow cell. Per the original workflow: The immunoSEQ output contained only junctional sequences without quality scores, so filtering could not match that applied to full-length reads. Sequences were annotated with PyIR, a Python wrapper for IgBLAST v1.9, using IMGT germline references to assign V/J genes and CDR3. Any read was removed if the V/J assignment was weak (E-value above 1e-6), the CDR3 was missing, or the read contained stop codons, out-of-frame junctions, or ambiguous translated residues. V3J clonotypes were defined as sequences sharing the same inferred V gene, J gene, and CDR3 amino acid sequence. Percentage overlap between repertoires was calculated by dividing the number of shared unique clonotypes by the size of the smaller repertoire. Repertoire richness was assessed with RTK rarefaction, the Chao1 estimator, and Recon v2.1 estimates of unobserved clonotypes. For all TCRbeta clonotypes obtained by the gDNA method from four donors, generation probabilities were computed with OLGA. Held by TCRdb, this immuneACCESS table contains in-frame sequences only and omits some clones. Under half of the omission traces to an unresolved V gene where checked; the cause of the rest is unknown. V and J calls and clone size are given by that table; D and trimming were obtained from the DNA. The sample includes some 87,000 clones, with 68% observed a single time. The ten largest make up approximately 50% of the sample.

Material: memory CD8+ T cells sorted from blood. The cell subset or site label on this specimen signifies: CD45RO+ cells pooled with CCR7-negative TemRA cells. The chain was built from TRBV6-5 and TRBJ1-5; perhaps TRBD1 is the D gene, with 5 bases matching. This sequence originates from a man aged 25-45 years in good health. The CDR3 amino acid sequence is: CASSDRPEQPQHF. Read as DNA, the sequence is TGTGCCAGCTCTGACAGACCTGAACAGCCCCAGCATTTT.